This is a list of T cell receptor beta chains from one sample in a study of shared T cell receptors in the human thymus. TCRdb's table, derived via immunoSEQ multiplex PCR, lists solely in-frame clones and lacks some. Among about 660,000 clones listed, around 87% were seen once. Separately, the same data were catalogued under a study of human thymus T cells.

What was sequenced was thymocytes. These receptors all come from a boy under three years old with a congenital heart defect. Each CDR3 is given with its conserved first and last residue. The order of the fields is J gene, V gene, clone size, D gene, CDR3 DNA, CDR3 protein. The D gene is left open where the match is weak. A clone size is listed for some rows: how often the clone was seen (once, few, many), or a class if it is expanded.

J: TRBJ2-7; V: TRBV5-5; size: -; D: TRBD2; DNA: TGTGCCAGCAGCTCACTCGCGGGAGGGCCCTGGGAGCCCTACGAGCAGTACTTC; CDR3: CASSSLAGGPWEPYEQYF
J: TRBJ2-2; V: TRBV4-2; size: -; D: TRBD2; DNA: TGTGCCAGCAGCCAAGATATGAAGACTAGCGCTCACACCGGGGAGCTGTTTTTT; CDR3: CASSQDMKTSAHTGELFF
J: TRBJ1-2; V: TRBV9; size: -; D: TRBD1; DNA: TGTGCCAGCAGCGTGGGGCAGGGGGATAACTATGGCTACACCTTC; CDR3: CASSVGQGDNYGYTF
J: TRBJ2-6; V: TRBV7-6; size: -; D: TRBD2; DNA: TGTGCCAGCAGCGCGGCACTAGCGGGGGAATCCTCTGGGGCCAACGTCCTGACTTTC; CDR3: CASSAALAGESSGANVLTF
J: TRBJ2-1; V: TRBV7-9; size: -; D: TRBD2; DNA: TGTGCCAGCAGCTTAGGGGACGGGACTAGCGGCTACAATGAGCAGTTCTTC; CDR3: CASSLGDGTSGYNEQFF
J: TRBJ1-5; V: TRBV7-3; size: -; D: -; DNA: TGTGCCAGCAGCGAAGACTCGGTTAGCAATCAGCCCCAGCATTTT; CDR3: CASSEDSVSNQPQHF
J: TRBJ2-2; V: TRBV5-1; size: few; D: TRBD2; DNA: TGCGCCAGCAGCTTGCTGGCAGGACTAGCGAACACCGGGGAGCTGTTTTTT; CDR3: CASSLLAGLANTGELFF
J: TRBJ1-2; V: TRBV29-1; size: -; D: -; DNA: TGCAGCGTTGACTTTCCCTCTGCAGGGCCTAACTATGGCTACACCTTC; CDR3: CSVDFPSAGPNYGYTF
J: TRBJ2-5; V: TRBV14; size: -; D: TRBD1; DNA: TGTGCCAGCAGGAGGGGGACAGATCAAGAGACCCAGTACTTC; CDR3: CASRRGTDQETQYF
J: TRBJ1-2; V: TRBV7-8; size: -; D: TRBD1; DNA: TGTGCCAGCAGCTTGGGGGACAGGGCGCATAACTATGGCTACACCTTC; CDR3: CASSLGDRAHNYGYTF
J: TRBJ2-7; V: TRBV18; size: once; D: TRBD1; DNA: TGTGCCAGCTCACCGCCGGGACAGCGCCCCTACGAGCAGTACTTC; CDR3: CASSPPGQRPYEQYF
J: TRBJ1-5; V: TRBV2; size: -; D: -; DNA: TGTGCCAGCAGTGACGATCACAGGACGAGCAATCAGCCCCAGCATTTT; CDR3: CASSDDHRTSNQPQHF
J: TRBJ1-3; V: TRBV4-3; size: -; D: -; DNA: TGCGCCAGCAGCCTCCTTCGGCAGACTCTCTCTGGAAACACCATATATTTT; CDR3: CASSLLRQTLSGNTIYF
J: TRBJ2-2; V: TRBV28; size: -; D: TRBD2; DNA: TGTGCCAGCAGGACCGGGGGACTAGCGTCGAACACCGGGGAGCTGTTTTTT; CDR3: CASRTGGLASNTGELFF
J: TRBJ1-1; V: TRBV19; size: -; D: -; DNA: TGTGCCAGTAGTAGAACGGTGAACACTGAAGCTTTCTTT; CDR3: CASSRTVNTEAFF
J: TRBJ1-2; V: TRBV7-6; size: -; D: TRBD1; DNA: TGTGCCAGCAGTCCAGGGGGCGGCATTAACTATGGCTACACCTTC; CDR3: CASSPGGGINYGYTF
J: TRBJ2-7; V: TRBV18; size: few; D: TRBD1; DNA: TGTGCCAGCTCACCATCAGACAGGGGGCACGTCGAGCAGTACTTC; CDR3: CASSPSDRGHVEQYF
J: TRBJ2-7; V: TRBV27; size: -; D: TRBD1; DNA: TGTGCCAGCAGCTTAGCGGGACAGGGGACAAACGAGCAGTACTTC; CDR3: CASSLAGQGTNEQYF
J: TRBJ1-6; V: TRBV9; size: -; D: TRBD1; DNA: TGTGCCAGCAGCGTTTCTTACGATACCAGGGGGCCTAATTCACCCCTCCACTTT; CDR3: CASSVSYDTRGPNSPLHF
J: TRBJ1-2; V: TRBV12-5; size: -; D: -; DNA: TGTGCTAGTGGTCCAGGGTTTAATGGTAACTATGGCTACACCTTC; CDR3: CASGPGFNGNYGYTF
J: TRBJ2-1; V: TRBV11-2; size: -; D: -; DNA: TGTGCCAGCAGCTTAAAGGTAGTGAGGGCTAGGTCCTACAATGAGCAGTTCTTC; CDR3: CASSLKVVRARSYNEQFF
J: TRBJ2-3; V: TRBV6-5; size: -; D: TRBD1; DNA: TGTGCCAGCAGCCCCCGGGACAGGGGCACAGATACGCAGTATTTT; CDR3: CASSPRDRGTDTQYF
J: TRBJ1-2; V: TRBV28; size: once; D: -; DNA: TGTGCCAGCAGTTTATGGACTGATGGCTACCCCTTC; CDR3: CASSLWTDGYPF
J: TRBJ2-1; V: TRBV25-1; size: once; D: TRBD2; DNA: TGTGCCAGCAGGACTAGCGGGAGGGTGAATGAGCAGTTCTTC; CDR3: CASRTSGRVNEQFF